Each of the 28 T cell receptor beta chains below was sequenced from the same sample in a study of blood T cell repertoires in COVID-19 (dated by TCRdb to between 2020 and 2021). Libraries were prepared through the immunoSEQ multiplex PCR assay. TCRdb took over this immuneACCESS table, retaining in-frame rearrangements with V and J assigned. Such tables are incomplete; in checked studies, under half of the missing clones stem from an unresolved V gene, and the remainder is unexplained. A total of more than 150,000 clones appear in this sample, 65% to 90% of them only once. Around 8.2% of the sample comes from the top ten. The sample taken for sequencing was peripheral blood. The source is a man in his sixties with acute or convalescent COVID-19.

V is TRBV28 and J is TRBJ1-3, with D uncertain. There are 15 residues in the CDR3. V was shortened by 2 bases and J by 0 bases, with 8 bases between the two germline ends. From germline, CDR1 is MDHEN and CDR2 SYDVKM. Here the CDR3 DNA reads TGTGCCAGCAGTTTAGCTATAACCTCTGGAAACACCATATATTTT. Its protein is CASSLAITSGNTIYF.

With regard to this clone: Other nucleotide sequences from this sample produce the same CDR3. The J gene is TRBJ2-5, the V gene TRBV19, with 7 bases fitting TRBD2. The CDR3 totals 14 residues. From germline, CDR1 is LNHDA and CDR2 SQIVND (reference sequence). V lost 1 base to trimming and J lost 4 bases; unmatched junction nucleotides: 3. The CDR3 sequence is CASSIGGGGETQYF. The CDR3 DNA is TGTGCCAGTAGTATAGGCGGGGGAGGAGAGACCCAGTACTTC.

This clone appeared a single time. The chain couples TRBV4-1 to TRBJ2-7, with D perhaps TRBD2 (7 bases). CDR1 is MGHRA, CDR2 YSYEKL, per germline. The V and J ends lost 3 bases and 5 bases respectively, with 17 bases between them. The CDR3 loop spans 15 amino acids. CDR3 bases: TGCGCCAGCAGCCAGCCCTCGGGGGGCGGGAACGAGCAGTACTTC. This encodes CASSQPSGGGNEQYF.

For the CDR3, the DNA is TGTGCCAGCAGCTTAGTAGCGCCGAACACCGGGGAGCTGTTTTTT. Translation: CASSLVAPNTGELFF. This chain uses TRBV11-3 with TRBJ2-2; D may be TRBD2 (5 bases). Trimming shortened V by 1 base and J by 0 bases, and 6 bases separated the two germline ends. The CDR3 extends over 15 amino acids. The germline CDR1 and CDR2 sequences are SGHNT and YENEEA.

The gene calls are TRBV27 and TRBJ2-7; D perhaps matches TRBD2 (6 bases). Germline assignment: CDR1 MNHEY and CDR2 SMNVEV (reference sequence). The CDR3 spans 14 residues. V was cut by 3 bases and J by 5 bases, with 14 bases left in between. The CDR3 nucleotides read TGTGCCAGCAGTTTCGGGGGAGGCGGTAACGAGCAGTACTTC. It translates to CASSFGGGGNEQYF.

The V and J genes are TRBV29-1 and TRBJ2-1, with 7 bases aligning to TRBD2. Germline loops: CDR1 SQVTM, CDR2 ANQGSEA. The CDR3 is 14 residues long. V dropped 3 bases and J dropped 4; count of bases not matched to a gene: 6. The DNA for the CDR3 is TGCAGCGTTGAGGGAGGGGCTAAATACAATGAGCAGTTCTTC. Translated, it gives CSVEGGAKYNEQFF.

The rearrangement uses TRBV5-1 and TRBJ2-7, with a possible D match to TRBD2 (7 bases). Germline loops: CDR1 SGHRS, CDR2 YFSETQ. The CDR3 spans 15 residues. The V end lost 0 bases, the J end lost 4 bases, and 14 bases lay between the germline ends. The CDR3 reads CASSLGGGALYEQYF. CDR3 bases: TGCGCCAGCAGCTTGGGAGGGGGGGCCCTTTACGAGCAGTACTTC.

The sample holds one count of this clone. The genes are TRBV28 and TRBJ1-1, with D possibly matching TRBD1 (5 bases). The germline V and J ends were trimmed by 7 bases and 5 bases, with 8 bases remaining between them. The CDR3 sequence is 11 residues long. Germline-derived CDR1 and CDR2 are MDHEN and SYDVKM. The CDR3 loop reads CASTGRTEAFF. The CDR3 region has the DNA TGTGCCAGCACAGGGCGGACTGAAGCTTTCTTT. Supplemented by reference TRBV28 and TRBJ1-1, the full variable domain reads DVKVTQSSRYLVKRTGEKVFLECVQDMDHENMFWYRQDPGLGLRLIYFSYDVKMKEKGDIPEGYSVSREKKERFSLILESASTNQTSMYLCASTGRTEAFFGQGTRLTVV.

This chain uses TRBV6-5 with TRBJ1-5; 10 bases align to TRBD1. This CDR3 spans 15 amino acids. Germline lookup yields CDR1 MNHEY and CDR2 SVGAGI. Germline trimming cut 6 bases from V and 2 bases from J; bases unmatched to any gene: 4. CDR3 amino acids: CASRAGTGGNQPQHF. CDR3 bases: TGTGCCAGCAGGGCCGGGACAGGGGGCAATCAGCCCCAGCATTTT.

The chain combines TRBV6-1 with TRBJ2-1, with TRBD1 as a possible D gene (5 bases). Germline V gene lookup returns CDR1 MNHNS and CDR2 SASEGT. The CDR3 consists of 16 residues. V was shortened by 1 base and J by 0 bases, with 10 bases between the two germline ends. The CDR3 sequence is CASSEGGPISYNEQFF. The DNA for the CDR3 is TGTGCCAGCAGTGAAGGGGGCCCGATCTCCTACAATGAGCAGTTCTTC.

The V and J genes are TRBV11-2 and TRBJ2-1, with TRBD2 matching 13 bases. Germline CDR1 is SGHAT and CDR2 is FQNNGV. CDR3 size: 17 residues. V lost 1 base and J lost 7; bases outside the gene matches: 7. The CDR3 coding sequence is TGTGCCAGCAGCTTAGCATACGGACTAGCGGGAGATAATGAGCAGTTCTTC. It yields the protein CASSLAYGLAGDNEQFF. Drawing the rest from reference TRBV11-2 and TRBJ2-1, the complete variable domain is EAGVAQSPRYKIIEKRQSVAFWCNPISGHATLYWYQQILGQGPKLLIQFQNNGVVDDSQLPKDRFSAERLKGVDSTLKIQPAKLEDSAVYLCASSLAYGLAGDNEQFFGPGTRLTVL.

The J gene is TRBJ1-2, the V gene TRBV9, with D hard to call. The germline V and J ends were trimmed by 1 base and 8 bases, with 9 bases remaining between them. The CDR3 contains 12 residues. CDR1 and CDR2 (germline): SGDLS, YYNGEE. The CDR3 region is CASSVNGGGYTF. DNA for the CDR3: TGTGCCAGCAGCGTAAACGGAGGAGGCTACACCTTC.

The J gene is TRBJ2-1, the V gene TRBV6-2 or TRBV6-3, with TRBD2 identical over 7 bases. V lost 4 bases and J lost 10; bases outside the gene matches: 16. The CDR3 totals 16 residues. CDR1 MNHEY and CDR2 SVGEGT come from the germline V gene. CDR3 sequence reads: CASSSAVEGGQSEQFF. CDR3 sequence (DNA): TGTGCCAGCAGTTCTGCCGTCGAGGGAGGGCAAAGCGAGCAGTTCTTC.

The CDR3 here is CASSPAGDEQFF. The DNA of the CDR3 is TGTGCCAGCTCACCGGCGGGGGATGAGCAGTTCTTC. The rearrangement joins TRBV18 to TRBJ2-1, with 7 bases lining up with TRBD2. From germline, CDR1 is KGHSH and CDR2 LQKENI. There are 12 residues in the CDR3. Trimming cost V 3 bases and J 8 bases; bases outside gene matches: 1.

The genes are TRBV28 and TRBJ2-1, with 7 bases lining up with TRBD2. Germline V lookup: CDR1 MDHEN, CDR2 SYDVKM. Trimming removed 8 bases from V and 8 bases from J; junction bases left unmatched: 12. The CDR3 loop spans 14 amino acids. This CDR3 reads CASAAGPGRDEQFF. DNA of the CDR3: TGTGCCAGCGCTGCGGGCCCTGGGAGGGATGAGCAGTTCTTC.

V and J are TRBV19 and TRBJ2-7, with 9 bases matching TRBD2. The CDR3 has 14 amino acids. The germline V gene has CDR1 LNHDA and CDR2 SQIVND (reference sequence). J lost 6 bases, V lost 6 bases, and 9 bases had no gene match. CDR3 loop: CASRTLAGAGEQYF. The CDR3 nucleotides are TGTGCCAGTAGGACCTTAGCGGGAGCGGGCGAGCAGTACTTC.

V is TRBV21-1 and J is TRBJ2-7; the D call TRBD1 from the table was never checked on the DNA. TRBV21-1 is given as a pseudogene. This CDR3 has 15 amino acids. This CDR3 is CASSAGTGSSYEQYF. CDR3 nucleotides: TGTGCCAGCAGCGCAGGGACAGGGAGCTCCTACGAGCAGTACTTC.

The genes are TRBV10-3 and TRBJ2-1; D might be TRBD2 (6 bases). From germline, CDR1 is ENHRY and CDR2 SYGVKD. Between the trimmed V and J ends, which lost 6 bases and 2 bases, there was a span of 11 bases. CDR3 length: 14 residues. CDR3 sequence reads: CAIRKGLAYNEQFF. DNA for the CDR3: TGTGCCATCAGAAAGGGACTCGCCTACAATGAGCAGTTCTTC.

In its sample, this clone was seen once. The V and J genes are TRBV18 and TRBJ2-7; TRBD1 is a possible D gene (6 bases). V dropped 3 bases and J dropped 3 bases, with 15 bases sitting between them. Germline CDR1 KGHSH, CDR2 LQKENI. The CDR3 covers 15 residues. The CDR3 loop reads CASSPQSDRNYEQYF. The CDR3 DNA follows: TGTGCCAGCTCACCCCAGTCAGACAGGAACTACGAGCAGTACTTC. The full variable domain, with the rest looked up from reference TRBV18 and TRBJ2-7, is NAGVMQNPRHLVRRRGQEARLRCSPMKGHSHVYWYRQLPEEGLKFMVYLQKENIIDESGMPKERFSAEFPKEGPSILRIQQVVRGDSAAYFCASSPQSDRNYEQYFGPGTRLTVT.

The J gene is TRBJ1-1, the V gene TRBV30; the D gene is possibly TRBD1 (5 bases). V lost 5 bases, J lost 4 bases, and 14 bases lay in between. This CDR3 spans 13 amino acids. Per the germline V gene, CDR1 is GTSNPN and CDR2 is SVGIG (reference sequence). The CDR3 coding sequence is TGTGCCTGGGGATGGGGGGGTAGCACTGAAGCTTTCTTT. This gives the protein CAWGWGGSTEAFF.

The rearrangement links TRBV29-1 to TRBJ2-6; 7 positions agree with TRBD1. With 5 bases clipped from V and 2 bases from J, the junction kept 3 bases outside the gene matches. The germline gives CDR1 SQVTM, CDR2 ANQGSEA. The CDR3 sequence is 14 residues long. The CDR3 spells CSVRGGAGANVLTF. The CDR3 nucleotides are TGCAGCGTTCGAGGGGGCGCTGGGGCCAACGTCCTGACTTTC.

This CDR3 reads CASSRGTGGIEGYTF. The CDR3, as DNA: TGTGCCAGCAGCCGAGGGACAGGGGGCATCGAAGGCTACACCTTC. The chain joins TRBV28 to TRBJ1-2; the match to TRBD1 covers 12 bases. J gave up 8 bases and V 6 bases, and 10 bases lay outside the gene matches. The CDR3 extends over 15 amino acids. Germline lookup yields CDR1 MDHEN and CDR2 SYDVKM.

This chain uses TRBV6-2 or TRBV6-3 with TRBJ2-2; D not resolved. Per germline, CDR1 MNHEY and CDR2 SVGEGT. V shed 4 bases and J shed 1 base, with 16 bases lying between them. The CDR3 loop spans 17 amino acids. CDR3 amino acids: CASSSWAGTLNTGELFF. As DNA, the CDR3 is TGTGCCAGCAGTTCTTGGGCAGGAACCTTGAACACCGGGGAGCTGTTTTTT.

The CDR3 region is CASSQGVTAARETQYF. CDR3 bases: TGTGCCAGCAGCCAAGGAGTAACGGCTGCGCGGGAGACCCAGTACTTC. The chain combines TRBV4-2 with TRBJ2-5; no definite D call. The CDR3 is 16 amino acids. CDR1 LGHNA and CDR2 YNFKEQ come from the germline V gene. V lost 1 base to trimming and J lost 5 bases, with 17 bases between them.

The chain has TRBV19 and TRBJ2-1; 9 bases line up with TRBD2. The CDR3 runs to 15 residues. Germline-derived CDR1 and CDR2 are LNHDA and SQIVND (reference sequence). V was pared by 4 bases and J by 2 bases, with 3 bases of the junction left unmatched. The CDR3 loop is CASSTTSGAYNEQFF. CDR3 nucleotides: TGTGCCAGTAGTACGACTAGCGGAGCCTACAATGAGCAGTTCTTC.

The gene calls are TRBV24-1 and TRBJ1-2; TRBD1 matches at 7 bases. Germline CDR1 and CDR2: KGHDR and SFDVKD. The CDR3 length is 13 residues. J lost 2 bases, V lost 7 bases, and 3 bases had no gene match. The DNA for the CDR3 is TGTGCCACCAGAAGGGGGCGGAACTATGGCTACACCTTC. Translated: CATRRGRNYGYTF.

The chain has TRBV2 and TRBJ1-1; D is possibly TRBD1 (5 bases). The CDR3 is made up of 15 amino acids. Germline values: CDR1 SNHLY, CDR2 FYNNEI. V lost 4 bases and J lost 4, with 16 bases in between. The CDR3 reads CASSGGWIGGTEAFF. DNA of the CDR3: TGTGCCAGCAGTGGGGGGTGGATCGGGGGCACTGAAGCTTTCTTT.

The chain combines TRBV30 with TRBJ1-6; 7 bases match TRBD1. This CDR3 is built from 14 residues. The V and J ends lost 7 bases and 6 bases, in that order; junction bases with no gene match: 9. Germline V lookup: CDR1 GTSNPN, CDR2 SVGIG (reference sequence). For the CDR3, the DNA is TGTGCCTTACTACCGGGACAGATTAATTCACCCCTCCACTTT. As protein: CALLPGQINSPLHF.